One TCR beta chain is described in this entry. Its cognate antigen is unknown. This sample was taken from a study of cytomegalovirus exposure and HLA in healthy donors. General study points: A later analysis showed that HLA-associated TCR beta chains had undergone more clonal expansion than equally common others.

In the PCR, 60 Vbeta and 13 Jbeta primers were used. The protocol was immunoSEQ multiplex PCR, while the TCRdb copy is restricted to in-frame clones and leaves out a portion. The sample consists of 100,000 to 150,000 clones, less than 75% of them appearing once. Germline V gene lookup returns CDR1 SGHDT and CDR2 YYEEEE. The CDR3 consists of 15 residues. V trimming: 2 bases; J trimming: 3 bases; junction bases outside the gene matches: 6. Sample: PBMCs. The J gene is TRBJ1-2, the V gene TRBV5-6; 8 nucleotides match TRBD1. This TCR came from a middle-aged woman in good health and CMV-seronegative. DNA of the CDR3: TGTGCCAGCAGCTTTGGACAGGGAGGGGACTATGGCTACACCTTC. Protein product: CASSFGQGGDYGYTF.